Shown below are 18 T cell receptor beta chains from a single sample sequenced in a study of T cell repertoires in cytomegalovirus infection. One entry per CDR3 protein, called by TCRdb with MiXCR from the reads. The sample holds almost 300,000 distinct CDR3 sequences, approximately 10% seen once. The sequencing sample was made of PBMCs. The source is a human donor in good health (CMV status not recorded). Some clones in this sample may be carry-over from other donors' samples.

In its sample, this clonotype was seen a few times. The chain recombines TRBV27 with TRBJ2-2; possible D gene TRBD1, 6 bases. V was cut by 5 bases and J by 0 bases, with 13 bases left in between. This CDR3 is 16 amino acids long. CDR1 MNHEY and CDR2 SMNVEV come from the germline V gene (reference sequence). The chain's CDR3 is CASSPRGTTNTGELFF. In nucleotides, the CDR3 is TGTGCCAGCAGTCCAAGGGGGACAACGAACACCGGGGAGCTGTTTTTT.

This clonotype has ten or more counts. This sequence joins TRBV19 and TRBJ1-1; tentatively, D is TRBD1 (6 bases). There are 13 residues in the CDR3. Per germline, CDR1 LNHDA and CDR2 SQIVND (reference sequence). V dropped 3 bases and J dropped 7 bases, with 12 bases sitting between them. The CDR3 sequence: CASSMSRGFEAFF. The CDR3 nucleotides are TGTGCCAGTAGTATGAGCAGGGGATTTGAAGCTTTCTTT.

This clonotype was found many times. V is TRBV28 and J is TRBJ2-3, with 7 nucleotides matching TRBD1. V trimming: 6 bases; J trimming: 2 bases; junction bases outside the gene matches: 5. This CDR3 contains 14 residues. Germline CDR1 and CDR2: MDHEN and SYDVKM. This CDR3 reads CASSRDSNTDTQYF. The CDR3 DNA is TGTGCCAGCAGCCGGGACAGTAACACAGATACGCAGTATTTT. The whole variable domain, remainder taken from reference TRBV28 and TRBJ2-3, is DVKVTQSSRYLVKRTGEKVFLECVQDMDHENMFWYRQDPGLGLRLIYFSYDVKMKEKGDIPEGYSVSREKKERFSLILESASTNQTSMYLCASSRDSNTDTQYFGPGTRLTVL.

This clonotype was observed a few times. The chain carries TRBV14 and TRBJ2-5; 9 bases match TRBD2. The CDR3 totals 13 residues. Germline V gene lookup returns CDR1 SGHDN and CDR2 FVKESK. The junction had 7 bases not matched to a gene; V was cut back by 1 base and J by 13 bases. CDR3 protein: CASSQGVAGVRYF. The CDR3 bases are TGTGCCAGCAGCCAAGGCGTAGCGGGGGTCCGGTACTTC.

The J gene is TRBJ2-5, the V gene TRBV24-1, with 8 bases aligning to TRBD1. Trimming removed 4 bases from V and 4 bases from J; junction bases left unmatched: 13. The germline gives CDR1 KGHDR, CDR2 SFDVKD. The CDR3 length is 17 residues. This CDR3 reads CATSDHGQGVSGETQYF. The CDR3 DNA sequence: TGTGCCACCAGTGACCACGGACAGGGTGTTTCGGGAGAGACCCAGTACTTC.

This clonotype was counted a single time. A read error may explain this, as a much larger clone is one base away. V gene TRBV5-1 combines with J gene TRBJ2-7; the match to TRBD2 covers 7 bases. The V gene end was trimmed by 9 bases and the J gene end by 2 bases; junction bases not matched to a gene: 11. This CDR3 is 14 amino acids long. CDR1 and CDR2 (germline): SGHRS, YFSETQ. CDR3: CATTTGTKAYEQYF. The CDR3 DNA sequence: TGCGCCACTACCACCGGGACTAAAGCCTACGAGCAGTACTTC.

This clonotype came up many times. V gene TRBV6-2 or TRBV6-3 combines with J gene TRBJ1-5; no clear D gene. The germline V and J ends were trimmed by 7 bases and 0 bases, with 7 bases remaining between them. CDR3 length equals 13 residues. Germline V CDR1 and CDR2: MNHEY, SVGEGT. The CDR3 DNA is TGTGCCAGCAAGGATTATAGCAATCAGCCCCAGCATTTT. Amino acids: CASKDYSNQPQHF.

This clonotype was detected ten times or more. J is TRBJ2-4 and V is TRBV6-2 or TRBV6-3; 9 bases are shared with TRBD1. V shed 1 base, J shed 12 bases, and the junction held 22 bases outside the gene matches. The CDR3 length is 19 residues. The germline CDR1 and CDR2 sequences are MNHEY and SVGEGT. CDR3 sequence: CASSYLGGTGIREVKSQYF. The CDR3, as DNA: TGTGCCAGCAGTTACTTGGGAGGGACAGGGATAAGAGAGGTGAAGTCTCAGTACTTC.

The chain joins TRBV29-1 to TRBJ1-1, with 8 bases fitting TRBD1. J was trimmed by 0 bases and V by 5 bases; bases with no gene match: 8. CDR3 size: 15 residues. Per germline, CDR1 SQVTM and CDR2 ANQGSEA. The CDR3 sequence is CSVSQTGVMNTEAFF. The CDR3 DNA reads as TGCAGCGTTTCCCAGACAGGGGTCATGAACACTGAAGCTTTCTTT.

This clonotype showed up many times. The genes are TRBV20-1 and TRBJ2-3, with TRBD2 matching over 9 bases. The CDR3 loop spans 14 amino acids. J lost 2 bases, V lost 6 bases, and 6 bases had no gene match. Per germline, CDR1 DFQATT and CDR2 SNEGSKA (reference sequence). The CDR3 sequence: CSALGGGVTDTQYF. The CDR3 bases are TGCAGTGCGCTGGGCGGGGGGGTCACAGATACGCAGTATTTT.

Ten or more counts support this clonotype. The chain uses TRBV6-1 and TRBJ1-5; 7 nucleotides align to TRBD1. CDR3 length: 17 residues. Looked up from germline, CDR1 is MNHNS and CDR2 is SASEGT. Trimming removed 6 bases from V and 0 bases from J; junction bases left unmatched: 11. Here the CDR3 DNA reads TGTGCCAGCAGACCTGGACAGGAACGTTATAGCAATCAGCCCCAGCATTTT. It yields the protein CASRPGQERYSNQPQHF.

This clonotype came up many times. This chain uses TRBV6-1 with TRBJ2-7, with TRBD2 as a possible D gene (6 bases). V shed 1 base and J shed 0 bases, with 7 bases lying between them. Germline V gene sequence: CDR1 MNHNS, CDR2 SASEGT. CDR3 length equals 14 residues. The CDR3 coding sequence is TGTGCCAGCAGTGAAGGCGGGATCTCCTACGAGCAGTACTTC. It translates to CASSEGGISYEQYF.

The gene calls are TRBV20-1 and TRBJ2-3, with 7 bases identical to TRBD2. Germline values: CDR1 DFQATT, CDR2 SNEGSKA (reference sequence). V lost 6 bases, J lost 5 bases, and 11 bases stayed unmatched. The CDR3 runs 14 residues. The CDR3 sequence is CSAQVGGMGDTQYF. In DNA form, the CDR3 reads TGCAGTGCCCAGGTGGGGGGGATGGGAGATACGCAGTATTTT.

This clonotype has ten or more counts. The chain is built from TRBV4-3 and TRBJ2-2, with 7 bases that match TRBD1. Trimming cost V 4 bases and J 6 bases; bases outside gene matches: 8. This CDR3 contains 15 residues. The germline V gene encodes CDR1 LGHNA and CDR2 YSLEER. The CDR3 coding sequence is TGCGCCAGCAGCCCGGGACAGTATTTGGCCGGGGAGCTGTTTTTT. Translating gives CASSPGQYLAGELFF.

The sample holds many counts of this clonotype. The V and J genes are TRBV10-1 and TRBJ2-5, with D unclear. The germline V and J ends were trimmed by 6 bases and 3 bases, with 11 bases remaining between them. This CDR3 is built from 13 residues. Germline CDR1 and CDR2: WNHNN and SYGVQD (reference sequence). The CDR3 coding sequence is TGCGCCAGCAGCCGACAAGCTGAAGAGACCCAGTACTTC. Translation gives CASSRQAEETQYF.

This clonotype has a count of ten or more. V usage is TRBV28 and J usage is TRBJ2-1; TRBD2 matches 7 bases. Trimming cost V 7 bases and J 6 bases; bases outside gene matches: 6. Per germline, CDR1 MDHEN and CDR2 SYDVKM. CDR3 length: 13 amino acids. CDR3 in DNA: TGTGCCAGCACTAGCGGCCCTCCCAATGAGCAGTTCTTC. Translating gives CASTSGPPNEQFF.

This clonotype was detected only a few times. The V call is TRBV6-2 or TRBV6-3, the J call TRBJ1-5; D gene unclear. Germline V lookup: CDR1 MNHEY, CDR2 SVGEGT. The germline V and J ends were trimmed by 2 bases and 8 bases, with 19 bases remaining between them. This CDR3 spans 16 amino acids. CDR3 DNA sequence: TGTGCCAGCAGTTACCGGGCGGCGGATATCATAAAGCCCCAGCATTTT. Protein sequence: CASSYRAADIIKPQHF.

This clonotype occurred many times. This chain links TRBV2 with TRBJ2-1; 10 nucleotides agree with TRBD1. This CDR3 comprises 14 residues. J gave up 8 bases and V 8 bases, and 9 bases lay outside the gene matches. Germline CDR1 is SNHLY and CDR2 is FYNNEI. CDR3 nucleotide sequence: TGTGCCAGCCTTGGGACAGGGGTGTTAGATGAGCAGTTCTTC. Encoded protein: CASLGTGVLDEQFF.